The 13 T cell receptor beta chains below all came from one sample that was sequenced in a study of Graves' ophthalmopathy and Graves' hyperthyroidism. RNA transcripts served as template for amplifying TCR beta CDR3 sequences. Following a first-round RT-PCR that used HTBI primers, a second-round multiplex PCR was carried out. Via MiXCR, TCRdb re-called the multiplex PCR reads, giving one row per CDR3 protein. The data hold roughly 410,000 distinct CDR3 sequences, with about 16% observed a single time. What was sequenced was peripheral blood. These receptors came from a woman aged 18-35 years with stable Graves' hyperthyroidism.

The V call is TRBV11-3, the J call TRBJ2-7; D is unresolved. Trimming removed 1 base at V and 2 bases at J, with 12 bases between. Germline CDR1 is SGHNT and CDR2 is YENEEA. This CDR3 has 15 residues. DNA for the CDR3: TGTGCCAGCAGCTTAGTATGGGCAGCCACCTACGAGCAGTACTTC. Translated, it gives CASSLVWAATYEQYF.

This clonotype was observed at least ten times. The chain links TRBV7-9 to TRBJ2-7, with 9 nucleotides matching TRBD1. Germline assignment: CDR1 SEHNR and CDR2 FQNEAQ (reference sequence). The CDR3 runs 15 residues. J lost 5 bases, V lost 5 bases, and 10 bases had no gene match. The DNA of the CDR3 is TGTGCCAGCAGCCCCGCCGGGACAGGGTATGACGAGCAGTACTTC. It translates to CASSPAGTGYDEQYF.

V is TRBV12-3 or TRBV12-4 and J is TRBJ2-7, with D possibly being TRBD2 (6 bases). Deletions cut 6 bases from V and 2 bases from J, with 14 bases between. The CDR3 is 14 residues long. DNA of the CDR3: TGTGCCAGCAGAACAAGTAGCGGCACCTACGAGCAGTACTTC. This gives the protein CASRTSSGTYEQYF.

This clonotype was seen repeatedly, ten times or more. A read error may produce the germline difference seen at one junction end. The genes are TRBV20-1 and TRBJ2-7; D remains unclear. The length of the CDR3 is 11 residues. The germline V gene encodes CDR1 DFQATT and CDR2 SNEGSKA (reference sequence). CDR3 amino acids: CGALEMGEQYF. The CDR3 DNA sequence: TGCGGTGCTCTTGAGATGGGGGAGCAGTACTTC.

This chain joins TRBV6-2 or TRBV6-3 and TRBJ1-2, with D perhaps matching TRBD1 (5 bases). From germline, CDR1 is MNHEY and CDR2 SVGEGT. The CDR3 sequence is 13 residues long. Trimming left V 6 bases short and J 4 bases short, with 12 bases between. The CDR3 region is CASSISTAYGYTF. The DNA for the CDR3 is TGTGCCAGCAGCATCTCGACAGCCTATGGCTACACCTTC.

This clonotype has ten or more counts. The chain employs TRBV7-2 and TRBJ1-1; 10 nucleotides line up with TRBD1. The germline gives CDR1 SGHTA, CDR2 FQGNSA. The CDR3 consists of 15 residues. The ends lost 5 bases at V and 1 base at J; junction bases unmatched: 4. CDR3 in DNA: TGTGCCAGCAGCAGGGACAGGGGAGCGAACACTGAAGCTTTCTTT. It yields the protein CASSRDRGANTEAFF. The full variable domain, rest sourced from reference TRBV7-2 and TRBJ1-1, is GAGVSQSPSNKVTEKGKDVELRCDPISGHTALYWYRQSLGQGLEFLIYFQGNSAPDKSGLPSDRFSAERTGGSVSTLTIQRTQQEDSAVYLCASSRDRGANTEAFFGQGTRLTVV.

This clonotype has a count of ten or more. This chain connects TRBV12-3 or TRBV12-4 to TRBJ1-6; TRBD1 agrees at 8 bases. V shed 5 bases, J shed 5 bases, and the junction held 8 bases outside the gene matches. CDR3 size: 16 residues. CDR3 sequence reads: CASSPYQGADNSPLHF. In DNA form, the CDR3 reads TGTGCCAGCAGTCCATACCAGGGGGCCGATAATTCACCCCTCCACTTT.

This chain uses TRBV19 with TRBJ1-1, with a weak D call TRBD1 (6 bases). Germline assignment: CDR1 LNHDA and CDR2 SQIVND (reference sequence). CDR3 size: 16 residues. With 2 bases removed from V and 7 bases from J, the gap between germline ends came to 20 bases. The CDR3 is CASSIWASGGGNEAFF. As DNA, the CDR3 is TGTGCCAGTAGTATATGGGCTAGTGGGGGGGGCAATGAAGCTTTCTTT.

This clonotype has only a few counts. The V gene is TRBV9, the J gene TRBJ2-5; 8 bases align to TRBD1. Losses at the gene ends were 0 bases for V and 4 bases for J; bases not matched to a gene: 8. The CDR3 contains 16 residues. CDR1 is SGDLS and CDR2 is YYNGEE in the germline V gene. CDR3 bases: TGTGCCAGCAGCGTAGGGGCAGGGGGCATTGGAGAGACCCAGTACTTC. Protein: CASSVGAGGIGETQYF. The entire variable domain, with the rest obtained from reference TRBV9 and TRBJ2-5, is as follows: DSGVTQTPKHLITATGQRVTLRCSPRSGDLSVYWYQQSLDQGLQFLIQYYNGEERAKGNILERFSAQQFPDLHSELNLSSLELGDSALYFCASSVGAGGIGETQYFGPGTRLLVL.

J is TRBJ2-5 and V is TRBV29-1, with 8 nucleotides matching TRBD2. The CDR3 contains 15 residues. Unmatched junction bases numbered 12, after V lost 5 bases and J lost 4 bases. The germline V gene has CDR1 SQVTM and CDR2 ANQGSEA. The DNA of the CDR3 is TGCAGCGTTACTTATACCGGGACTAGAGGAGAGACCCAGTACTTC. Translating it yields CSVTYTGTRGETQYF.

This clonotype has ten or more counts. The chain joins TRBV12-3 or TRBV12-4 to TRBJ1-5; D uncertain. Trimming pared 5 bases from V and 0 bases from J, leaving 5 bases between. CDR3 length: 13 amino acids. The CDR3 sequence is CASSMISNQPQHF. The DNA for the CDR3 is TGTGCCAGCAGTATGATTAGCAATCAGCCCCAGCATTTT.

This clonotype was counted at least ten times. The chain is built from TRBV5-6 and TRBJ2-7, with 10 bases fitting TRBD1. The CDR3 extends over 15 amino acids. Germline CDR1 and CDR2: SGHDT and YYEEEE. Trimming at V came to 4 bases and at J to 6 bases, leaving 10 bases not matched to a gene. This CDR3 is CASSGGQGVWGEQYF. CDR3 nucleotide sequence: TGTGCCAGCAGCGGAGGACAGGGGGTTTGGGGCGAGCAGTACTTC.

This clonotype was found a few times. The gene calls are TRBV2 and TRBJ1-2, with 7 nucleotides matching TRBD1. Germline lookup yields CDR1 SNHLY and CDR2 FYNNEI. The CDR3 is 15 residues long. J lost 4 bases, V lost 2 bases, and 7 bases had no gene match. The CDR3: CASSEYQGGRYGYTF. Here the CDR3 DNA reads TGTGCCAGCAGTGAATATCAGGGGGGTCGCTATGGCTACACCTTC. The entire variable domain, with the rest obtained from reference TRBV2 and TRBJ1-2, is as follows: EPEVTQTPSHQVTQMGQEVILRCVPISNHLYFYWYRQILGQKVEFLVSFYNNEISEKSEIFDDQFSVERPDGSNFTLKIRSTKLEDSAMYFCASSEYQGGRYGYTFGSGTRLTVV.